This entry describes one T cell receptor beta chain. Assay: immunoSEQ multiplex PCR; the TCRdb copy retains only in-frame clones and omits some. The sample holds about 260,000 clones; about 90% are singletons and the top ten take just over 3%. The data were taken from a study of cytomegalovirus exposure and HLA in healthy donors. From germline, CDR1 is SNHLY and CDR2 FYNNEI. The CDR3 extends over 16 amino acids. The V segment lost 11 bases and the J segment 4 bases; nucleotides outside the gene matches: 13. Sequenced material: PBMCs. The sequence derives from a woman in her 30s in good health and CMV-seronegative. This chain connects TRBV2 to TRBJ2-1, with 11 bases lining up with TRBD2. CDR3 bases: TGTGCCTTGACTAGCGGGAAAAATTCGGCATACAATGAGCAGTTCTTC. This translates into CALTSGKNSAYNEQFF.